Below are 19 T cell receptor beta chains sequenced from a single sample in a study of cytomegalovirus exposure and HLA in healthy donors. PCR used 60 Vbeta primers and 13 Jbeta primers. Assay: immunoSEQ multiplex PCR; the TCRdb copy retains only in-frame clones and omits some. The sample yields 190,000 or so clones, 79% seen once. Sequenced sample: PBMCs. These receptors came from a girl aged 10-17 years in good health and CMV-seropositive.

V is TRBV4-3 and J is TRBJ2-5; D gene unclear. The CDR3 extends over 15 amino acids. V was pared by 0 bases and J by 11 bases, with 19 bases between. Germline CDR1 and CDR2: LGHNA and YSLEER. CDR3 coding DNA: TGCGCCAGCAGCCAAGATCGAGTGACTCCTACGAGGCAGTACTTC. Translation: CASSQDRVTPTRQYF.

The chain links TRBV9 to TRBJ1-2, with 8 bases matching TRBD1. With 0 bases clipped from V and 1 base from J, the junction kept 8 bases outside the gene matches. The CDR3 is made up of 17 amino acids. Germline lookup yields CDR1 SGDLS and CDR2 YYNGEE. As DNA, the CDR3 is TGTGCCAGCAGCGTAGACCCGGACAGGGTAATTAACTATGGCTACACCTTC. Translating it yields CASSVDPDRVINYGYTF.

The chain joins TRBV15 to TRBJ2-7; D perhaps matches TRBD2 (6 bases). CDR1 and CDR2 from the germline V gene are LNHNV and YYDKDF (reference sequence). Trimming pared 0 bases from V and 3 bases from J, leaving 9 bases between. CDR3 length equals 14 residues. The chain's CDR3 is CATSRDPGGYEQYF. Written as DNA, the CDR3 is TGTGCCACCAGCAGAGATCCCGGGGGCTACGAGCAGTACTTC.

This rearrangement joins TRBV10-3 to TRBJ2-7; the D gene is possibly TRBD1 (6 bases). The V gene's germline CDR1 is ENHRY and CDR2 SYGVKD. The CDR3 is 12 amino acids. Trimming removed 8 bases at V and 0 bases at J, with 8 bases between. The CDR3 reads CAIGGNSYEQYF. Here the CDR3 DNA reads TGTGCCATCGGGGGCAACTCCTACGAGCAGTACTTC.

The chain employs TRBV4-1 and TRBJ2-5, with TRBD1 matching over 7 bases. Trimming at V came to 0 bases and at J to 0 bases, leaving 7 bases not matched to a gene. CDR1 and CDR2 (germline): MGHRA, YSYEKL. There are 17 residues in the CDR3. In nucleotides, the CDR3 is TGCGCCAGCAGCCAAGACAGACAGGGTGGATACCAAGAGACCCAGTACTTC. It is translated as CASSQDRQGGYQETQYF.

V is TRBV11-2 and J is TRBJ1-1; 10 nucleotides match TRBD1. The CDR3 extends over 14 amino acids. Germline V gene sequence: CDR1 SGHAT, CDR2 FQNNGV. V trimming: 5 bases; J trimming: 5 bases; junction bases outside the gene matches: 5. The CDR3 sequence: CASSPGTGVTEAFF. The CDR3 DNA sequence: TGTGCCAGCAGCCCCGGGACAGGGGTGACTGAAGCTTTCTTT.

CDR3 region: CASSLVVDTQYF. CDR3 DNA: TGTGCCAGCAGCTTGGTAGTGGATACGCAGTATTTT. V is TRBV5-6 and J is TRBJ2-3, with no clear D. The V gene's germline CDR1 is SGHDT and CDR2 YYEEEE. The CDR3 runs 12 residues. Trimming pared 0 bases from V and 6 bases from J, leaving 5 bases between.

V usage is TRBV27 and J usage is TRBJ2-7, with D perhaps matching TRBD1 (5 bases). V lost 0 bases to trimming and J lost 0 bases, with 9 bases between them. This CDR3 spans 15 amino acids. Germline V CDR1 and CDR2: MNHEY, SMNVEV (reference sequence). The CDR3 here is CASSLSPGNSYEQYF. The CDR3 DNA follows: TGTGCCAGCAGTTTATCCCCAGGGAACTCCTACGAGCAGTACTTC.

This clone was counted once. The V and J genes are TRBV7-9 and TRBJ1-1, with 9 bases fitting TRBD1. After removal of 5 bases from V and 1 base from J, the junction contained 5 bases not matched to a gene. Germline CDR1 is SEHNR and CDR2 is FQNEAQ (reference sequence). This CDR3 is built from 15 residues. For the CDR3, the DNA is TGTGCCAGCAGCCACCGGGACAGGGCGAACACTGAAGCTTTCTTT. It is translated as CASSHRDRANTEAFF. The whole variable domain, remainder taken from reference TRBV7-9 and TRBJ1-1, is DTGVSQNPRHKITKRGQNVTFRCDPISEHNRLYWYRQTLGQGPEFLTYFQNEAQLEKSRLLSDRFSAERPKGSFSTLEIQRTEQGDSAMYLCASSHRDRANTEAFFGQGTRLTVV.

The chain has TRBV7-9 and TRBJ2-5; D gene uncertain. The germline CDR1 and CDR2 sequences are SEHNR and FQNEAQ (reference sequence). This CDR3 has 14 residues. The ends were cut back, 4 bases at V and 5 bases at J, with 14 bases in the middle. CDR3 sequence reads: CASSSLSARETQYF. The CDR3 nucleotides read TGTGCCAGCAGCTCCCTTTCCGCGCGGGAGACCCAGTACTTC.

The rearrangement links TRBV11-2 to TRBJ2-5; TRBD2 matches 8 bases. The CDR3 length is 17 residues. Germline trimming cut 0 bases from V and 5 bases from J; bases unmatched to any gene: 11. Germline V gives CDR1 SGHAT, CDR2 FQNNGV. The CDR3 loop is CASSLDFSGGGRETQYF. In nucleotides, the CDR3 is TGTGCCAGCAGCTTAGATTTTTCCGGGGGGGGTCGGGAGACCCAGTACTTC.

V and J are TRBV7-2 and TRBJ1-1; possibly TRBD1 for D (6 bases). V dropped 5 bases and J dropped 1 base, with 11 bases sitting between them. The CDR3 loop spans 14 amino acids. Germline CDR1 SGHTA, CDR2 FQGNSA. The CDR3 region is CASSLGTQNTEAFF. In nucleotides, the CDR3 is TGTGCCAGCAGCCTAGGGACACAGAACACTGAAGCTTTCTTT. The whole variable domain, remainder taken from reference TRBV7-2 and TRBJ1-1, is GAGVSQSPSNKVTEKGKDVELRCDPISGHTALYWYRQSLGQGLEFLIYFQGNSAPDKSGLPSDRFSAERTGGSVSTLTIQRTQQEDSAVYLCASSLGTQNTEAFFGQGTRLTVV.

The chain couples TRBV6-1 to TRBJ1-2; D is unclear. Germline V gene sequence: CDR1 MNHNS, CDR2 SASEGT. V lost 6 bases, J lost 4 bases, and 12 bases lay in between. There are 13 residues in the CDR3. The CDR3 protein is CASRVSSLYGYTF. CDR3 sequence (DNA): TGTGCCAGCAGGGTATCGAGTCTCTATGGCTACACCTTC.

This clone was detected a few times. CDR3 in DNA: TGTGCCAGCAGCGCCAGAGAACAGGGGGCGGGCGGGGAGCTGTTTTTT. It specifies CASSAREQGAGGELFF. The rearrangement links TRBV11-3 to TRBJ2-2; TRBD1 matches 9 bases. Germline CDR1 reads SGHNT; CDR2 reads YENEEA. J lost 7 bases, V lost 5 bases, and 11 bases had no gene match. This CDR3 has 16 amino acids.

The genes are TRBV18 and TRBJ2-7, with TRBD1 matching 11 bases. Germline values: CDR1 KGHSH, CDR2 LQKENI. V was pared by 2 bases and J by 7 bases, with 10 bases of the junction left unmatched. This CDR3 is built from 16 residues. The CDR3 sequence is CASSPYTGTGGREQYF. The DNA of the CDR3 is TGTGCCAGCTCACCATACACCGGGACAGGGGGGAGGGAGCAGTACTTC.

The CDR3 reads CASSLGLVWGGDTDTQYF. CDR3 nucleotides: TGTGCCAGCAGCTTGGGGCTGGTCTGGGGCGGGGACACAGATACGCAGTATTTT. The chain carries TRBV11-2 and TRBJ2-3; perhaps TRBD2 as D (6 bases). Trimming removed 3 bases from V and 2 bases from J, with 21 bases in between. Looked up from germline, CDR1 is SGHAT and CDR2 is FQNNGV. The CDR3 is 18 residues long.

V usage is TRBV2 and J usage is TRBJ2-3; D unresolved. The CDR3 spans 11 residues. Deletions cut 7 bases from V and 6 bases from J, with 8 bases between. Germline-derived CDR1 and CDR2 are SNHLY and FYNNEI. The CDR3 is CASTQADTQYF. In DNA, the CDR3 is TGTGCCAGCACCCAAGCGGATACGCAGTATTTT.

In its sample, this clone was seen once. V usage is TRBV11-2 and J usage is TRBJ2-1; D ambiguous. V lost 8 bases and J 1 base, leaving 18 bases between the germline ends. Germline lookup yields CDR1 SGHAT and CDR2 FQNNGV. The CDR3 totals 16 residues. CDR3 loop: CASGVSVPRSYNEQFF. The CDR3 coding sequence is TGTGCCAGCGGAGTCTCAGTCCCTCGATCCTACAATGAGCAGTTCTTC.

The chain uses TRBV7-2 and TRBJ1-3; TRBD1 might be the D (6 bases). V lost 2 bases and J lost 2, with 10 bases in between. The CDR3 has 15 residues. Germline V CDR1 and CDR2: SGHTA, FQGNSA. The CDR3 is CASSLTAGAGNTIYF. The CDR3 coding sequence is TGTGCCAGCAGCTTAACGGCAGGGGCTGGAAACACCATATATTTT.